This T cell receptor beta chain is from a study of shared clonotypes between healthy human individuals. Study results and limitations: The study found lower generation probabilities in non-shared clonotypes than in those shared by all four donors.

CDR3 length: 13 residues. From germline, CDR1 is SQVTM and CDR2 ANQGSEA. Trimming took off 7 bases at V and 2 bases at J, with 15 bases between the two ends. The protocol was immunoSEQ multiplex PCR, while the TCRdb copy is restricted to in-frame clones and leaves out a portion. The data show 750,000 to 1,000,000 clones, nearly 95% seen once. As concerns this clone: Its antigen is still unknown.

The naive CD8 population came from CD45RO-negative cells selected for CCR7, without terminally differentiated effector memory CD45RA+ cells. This TCR was recovered from a man aged 25 to 40 in good health. The rearrangement joins TRBV29-1 to TRBJ2-7; D possibly corresponds to TRBD2 (6 bases). Material: naive CD8+ T cells sorted from blood. The CDR3 region is CSASGTSTYEQYF. CDR3 in DNA: TGCAGCGCCTCCGGGACTTCCACCTACGAGCAGTACTTC.